This T cell receptor beta chain was observed in a study of blood T cells in healthy people across ages. General study points: Long-lived donors had more naive CD4+ cells and higher diversity than aged donors.

Next came a second PCR, run for about 7 to 12 cycles, which used a sample-barcoded 5' primer along with a J-beta primer mix. TCRdb re-called the 5' RACE reads through MiXCR, storing one row per CDR3 protein. The sample includes approximately 800,000 distinct CDR3 sequences, around 50% seen only once; the top ten take around a quarter. To note about this clonotype: As yet, its antigen is unknown.

The source material was blood. This TCR came from a man between 40 and 49 years old in good health.

In nucleotides, the CDR3 is TGCAGTGCGCCCGTCCTGTTAGCCAAAAACATTCAGTACTTC. The encoded protein is CSAPVLLAKNIQYF. The V and J genes are TRBV20-1 and TRBJ2-4, with D uncertain. Between the trimmed V and J ends, which lost 6 bases and 0 bases, there was a span of 12 bases. The CDR3 contains 14 residues. Germline CDR1 reads DFQATT; CDR2 reads SNEGSKA (reference sequence).